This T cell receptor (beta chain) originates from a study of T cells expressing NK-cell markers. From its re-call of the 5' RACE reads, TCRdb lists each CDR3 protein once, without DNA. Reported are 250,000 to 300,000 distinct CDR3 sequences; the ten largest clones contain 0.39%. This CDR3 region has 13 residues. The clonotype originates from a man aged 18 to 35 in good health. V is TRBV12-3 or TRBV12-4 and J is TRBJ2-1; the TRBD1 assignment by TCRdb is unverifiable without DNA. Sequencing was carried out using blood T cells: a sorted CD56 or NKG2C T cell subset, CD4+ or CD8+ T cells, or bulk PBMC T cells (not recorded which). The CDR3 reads CASTKTGGWEQFF.